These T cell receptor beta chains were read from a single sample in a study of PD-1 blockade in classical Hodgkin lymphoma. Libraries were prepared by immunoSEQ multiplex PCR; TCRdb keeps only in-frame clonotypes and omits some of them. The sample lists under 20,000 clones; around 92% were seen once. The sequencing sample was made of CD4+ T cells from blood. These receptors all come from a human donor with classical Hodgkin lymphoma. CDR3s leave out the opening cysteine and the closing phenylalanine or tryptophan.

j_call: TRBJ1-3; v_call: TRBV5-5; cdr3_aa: ASSLAARANTIY
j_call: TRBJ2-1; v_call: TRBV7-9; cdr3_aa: ASSLDERLHNEQF
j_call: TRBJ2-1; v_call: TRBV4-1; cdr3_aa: ASSQDARGTFANPNNEQF
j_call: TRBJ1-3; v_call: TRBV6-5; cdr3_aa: ASSYNHPSSGNTIY
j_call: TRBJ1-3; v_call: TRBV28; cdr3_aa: ASSPTDRNTIY
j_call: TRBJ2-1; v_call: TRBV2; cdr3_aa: ASKAGGPNEQF
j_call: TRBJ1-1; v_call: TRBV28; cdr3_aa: ASKELGAEAF
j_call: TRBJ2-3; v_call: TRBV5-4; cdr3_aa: ASSLEGGPTDTQY
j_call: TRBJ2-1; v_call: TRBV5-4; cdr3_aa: ASSKGTGGNEQF
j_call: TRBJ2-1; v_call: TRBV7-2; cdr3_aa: ASSLAATYNEQF
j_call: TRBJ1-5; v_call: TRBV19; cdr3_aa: ASSVRLNQPQH
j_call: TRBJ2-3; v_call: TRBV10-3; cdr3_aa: AISGAGGHTDTQY
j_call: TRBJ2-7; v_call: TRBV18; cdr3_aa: ASSPQGDYEQY
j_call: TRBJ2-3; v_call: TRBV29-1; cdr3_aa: SAHDRPPLDTQY
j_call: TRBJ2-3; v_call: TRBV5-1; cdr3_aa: ASSLVAGTDTQY
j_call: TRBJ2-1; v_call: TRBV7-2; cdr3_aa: ASRETPYNEQF
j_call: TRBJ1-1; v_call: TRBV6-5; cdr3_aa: ASSYSTEHTEAF
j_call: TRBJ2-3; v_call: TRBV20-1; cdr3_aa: GGSGTDTQY
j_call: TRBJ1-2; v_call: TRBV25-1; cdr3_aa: ATLSQGGGYT
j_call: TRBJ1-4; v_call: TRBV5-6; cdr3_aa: ASSLAAYRNEKLF
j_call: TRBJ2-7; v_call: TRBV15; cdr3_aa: ATSRDRGDEQY
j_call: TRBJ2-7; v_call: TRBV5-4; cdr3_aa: ASRGLAGNEQY
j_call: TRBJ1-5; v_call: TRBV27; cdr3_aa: ASSRQGNSNQPQH
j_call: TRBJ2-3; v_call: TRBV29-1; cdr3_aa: SVEPTDTQY
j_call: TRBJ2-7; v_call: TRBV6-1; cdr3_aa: ASSGPPYEQY
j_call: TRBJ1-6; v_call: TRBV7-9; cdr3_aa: ASSLATGGHSPLH
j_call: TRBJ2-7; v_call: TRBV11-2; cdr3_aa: ASSLVGDFYEQY
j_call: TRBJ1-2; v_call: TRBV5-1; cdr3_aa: ASSLEGASGYT